Listed here are 17 T cell receptor beta chains from one sample, sequenced in a study of a mutant IDH1 vaccine in newly diagnosed glioma. Assay: immunoSEQ multiplex PCR; the TCRdb copy retains only in-frame clones and omits some. Among about 40,000 clones listed, about 83% were seen once. These TCRs' antigens remain unknown. Regarding time point: week 35, safety follow-up. Vaccination comprised doses that each held 300 ug of mutant IDH1 20-mer peptide, plus topical imiquimod. Sequenced here: PBMCs, sampled from a glioma patient whose treatment included an IDH1 peptide vaccine. The receptor source for this set is a woman in her fifties or sixties with glioma.

The genes are TRBV7-2 and TRBJ2-1; maybe TRBD2 (5 bases). The germline V gene encodes CDR1 SGHTA and CDR2 FQGNSA. The CDR3 is 14 residues long. Trimming removed 0 bases at V and 5 bases at J, with 8 bases between. DNA of the CDR3: TGTGCCAGCAGCTTAGCGCCTAGCAACAATGAGCAGTTCTTC. Encoded protein: CASSLAPSNNEQFF.

This chain links TRBV5-1 with TRBJ2-7, with D perhaps TRBD2 (5 bases). V was trimmed by 0 bases and J by 0 bases, leaving 10 bases between them. The CDR3 extends over 15 amino acids. Germline V CDR1 and CDR2: SGHRS, YFSETQ. The DNA of the CDR3 is TGCGCCAGCAGCTTGGCGTCAGGACTCTCCTACGAGCAGTACTTC. It encodes CASSLASGLSYEQYF. Full variable domain (remainder filled in from reference TRBV5-1 and TRBJ2-7): KAGVTQTPRYLIKTRGQQVTLSCSPISGHRSVSWYQQTPGQGLQFLFEYFSETQRNKGNFPGRFSGRQFSNSRSEMNVSTLELGDSALYLCASSLASGLSYEQYFGPGTRLTVT.

The chain links TRBV12-5 to TRBJ2-1; 8 positions match TRBD2. Germline assignment: CDR1 LGHNT and CDR2 FRNRAP. This CDR3 spans 13 amino acids. The J segment lost 9 bases and the V segment lost 9 bases, leaving 10 bases of the junction unmatched. The CDR3 loop reads CASVVGSGVEQFF. The CDR3 nucleotides are TGTGCTAGCGTCGTTGGTAGCGGGGTTGAGCAGTTCTTC.

The chain has TRBV7-2 and TRBJ1-1, with TRBD1 matching over 8 bases. The J segment lost 3 bases and the V segment lost 5 bases, leaving 11 bases of the junction unmatched. CDR3 size: 16 residues. Germline assignment: CDR1 SGHTA and CDR2 FQGNSA. The CDR3 loop reads CASSHRRDRLYTEAFF. CDR3 nucleotides: TGTGCCAGCAGCCACCGAAGGGACAGGTTGTACACTGAAGCTTTCTTT. Full variable domain (missing parts from reference TRBV7-2 and TRBJ1-1): GAGVSQSPSNKVTEKGKDVELRCDPISGHTALYWYRQSLGQGLEFLIYFQGNSAPDKSGLPSDRFSAERTGGSVSTLTIQRTQQEDSAVYLCASSHRRDRLYTEAFFGQGTRLTVV.

The chain recombines TRBV28 with TRBJ1-5, with D possibly matching TRBD1 (6 bases). The CDR3 contains 14 residues. Germline CDR1 MDHEN, CDR2 SYDVKM. Trimming took 2 bases from V and 3 from J, leaving 8 bases between them. The CDR3 nucleotides read TGTGCCAGCAGTTTAAACAGGGACAATCAGCCCCAGCATTTT. It encodes CASSLNRDNQPQHF.

The chain joins TRBV7-9 to TRBJ2-7, with D possibly being TRBD1 (5 bases). The CDR3 contains 13 residues. Germline values: CDR1 SEHNR, CDR2 FQNEAQ (reference sequence). Trimming removed 2 bases from V and 3 bases from J, with 8 bases in between. Here the CDR3 reads CASSLQGLYEQYF. The DNA for the CDR3 is TGTGCCAGCAGCTTACAGGGTCTCTACGAGCAGTACTTC.

V is TRBV2 and J is TRBJ1-3; D remains unclear. The ends were cut back, 7 bases at V and 5 bases at J, with 12 bases in the middle. Germline values: CDR1 SNHLY, CDR2 FYNNEI. The CDR3 is 13 amino acids. This CDR3 is CASTQQNRNTIYF. CDR3 bases: TGTGCCAGCACCCAACAGAATCGAAACACCATATATTTT.

Only one count was recorded for this clone. CDR3 sequence: CASSHSGQGVYGYTF. The CDR3 nucleotides read TGTGCCAGCAGCCACTCGGGACAGGGCGTCTATGGCTACACCTTC. The V and J genes are TRBV7-9 and TRBJ1-2; 9 bases are shared with TRBD1. V trimming: 5 bases; J trimming: 4 bases; junction bases outside the gene matches: 8. Germline CDR1 and CDR2: SEHNR and FQNEAQ (reference sequence). The CDR3 contains 15 residues.

The chain recombines TRBV5-4 with TRBJ1-1; no clear D gene. Per the germline V gene, CDR1 is SGHNT and CDR2 is YYREEE (reference sequence). The length of the CDR3 is 14 residues. The V and J ends lost 0 bases and 5 bases respectively, with 11 bases between them. CDR3 in DNA: TGTGCCAGCAGCTTGGAGCAGTTGCGGACTGAAGCTTTCTTT. Residues: CASSLEQLRTEAFF. Supplemented by reference TRBV5-4 and TRBJ1-1, the full variable domain reads ETGVTQSPTHLIKTRGQQVTLRCSSQSGHNTVSWYQQALGQGPQFIFQYYREEENGRGNFPPRFSGLQFPNYSSELNVNALELDDSALYLCASSLEQLRTEAFFGQGTRLTVV.

V gene TRBV6-1 combines with J gene TRBJ2-5; 7 bases line up with TRBD2. V was clipped by 4 bases and J by 4 bases; unmatched bases: 12. Germline V gene lookup returns CDR1 MNHNS and CDR2 SASEGT. The length of the CDR3 is 16 residues. CDR3 DNA sequence: TGTGCCAGCAGTGTAGACCGGGTATGGGAGGGAGAGACCCAGTACTTC. Its protein is CASSVDRVWEGETQYF.

The chain uses TRBV5-1 and TRBJ2-7; a weak D match, TRBD2 (6 bases). Per the germline V gene, CDR1 is SGHRS and CDR2 is YFSETQ. Deletions cut 0 bases from V and 7 bases from J, with 14 bases between. This CDR3 is 14 amino acids long. The CDR3 spells CASSLEQAGGEQYF. DNA for the CDR3: TGCGCCAGCAGCTTGGAACAGGCAGGAGGGGAGCAGTACTTC.

J is TRBJ2-5 and V is TRBV7-9, with D perhaps TRBD1 (6 bases). Trimming took 1 base from V and 7 from J, leaving 10 bases between them. CDR1 is SEHNR and CDR2 is FQNEAQ in the germline V gene (reference sequence). This CDR3 region has 13 residues. The DNA of the CDR3 is TGTGCCAGCAGCTTAGACGAAGGGGGGACCCAGTACTTC. Its translation is CASSLDEGGTQYF.

V is TRBV19 and J is TRBJ2-7, with D possibly matching TRBD2 (5 bases). CDR1 is LNHDA and CDR2 is SQIVND in the germline V gene (reference sequence). Trimming left V 2 bases short and J 1 base short, with 12 bases between. The CDR3 covers 15 residues. The CDR3 loop is CASSIYSGSSYEQYF. CDR3 in DNA: TGTGCCAGTAGTATATATTCGGGGAGTTCCTACGAGCAGTACTTC.

This chain links TRBV5-4 with TRBJ2-5; TRBD2 matches at 9 bases. CDR1 is SGHNT and CDR2 is YYREEE in the germline V gene (reference sequence). Losses at the gene ends were 3 bases for V and 4 bases for J; bases not matched to a gene: 4. The CDR3 covers 14 residues. Here the CDR3 DNA reads TGTGCCAGCAGCTCATCAGCGGGGGGAGAGACCCAGTACTTC. It specifies CASSSSAGGETQYF.

The chain carries TRBV19 and TRBJ1-2; D remains unclear. The CDR3 loop spans 16 amino acids. The germline CDR1 and CDR2 sequences are LNHDA and SQIVND (reference sequence). Trimming took 4 bases from V and 4 from J, leaving 19 bases between them. The CDR3: CASSTAPWTAGYGYTF. The CDR3 nucleotides read TGTGCCAGTAGTACCGCCCCCTGGACGGCCGGCTATGGCTACACCTTC.

J is TRBJ2-5 and V is TRBV5-4, with D perhaps matching TRBD1 (5 bases). Germline-derived CDR1 and CDR2 are SGHNT and YYREEE (reference sequence). V was clipped by 3 bases and J by 4 bases, with 10 bases between them. CDR3 length equals 13 residues. The DNA of the CDR3 is TGTGCCAGCAGCTCTCAGGGTTCAGAGACCCAGTACTTC. Protein product: CASSSQGSETQYF.

As DNA, the CDR3 is TGTGCCAGCAGCAAAGCGGTGCGGGGGGCGCGAGAAGAGCAGTACTTC. It is translated as CASSKAVRGAREEQYF. The rearrangement joins TRBV7-8 to TRBJ2-7; 8 nucleotides line up with TRBD2. CDR3 length: 16 residues. CDR1 and CDR2 (germline): SGHVS, FQNEAQ. Trimming at V came to 5 bases and at J to 7 bases, leaving 16 bases not matched to a gene.